The source of this TCR beta chain is a study of glioma-infiltrating T cells after dendritic cell vaccination. Study-wide results and caveats: TCR clonality showed no direct relationship with survival.

About this clone: Its target is unknown.

Generated by immunoSEQ multiplex PCR, the TCRdb table keeps only in-frame clones and is missing some. The profile shows approximately 99,000 clones, over 80% of them singletons. Looked up from germline, CDR1 is GTSNPN and CDR2 is SVGIG (reference sequence). The CDR3 extends over 17 amino acids. V shed 5 bases and J 3 bases; nucleotides not matched to a gene: 10. The time point is: after dendritic cell vaccination, including at tumor progression/relapse. Patients had residual fresh-frozen tumor tissue and more than two years of survival data. The TCR was taken from a human donor with glioblastoma. The source material was blood, sampled after dendritic cell vaccination. The rearrangement links TRBV30 to TRBJ2-2; 12 nucleotides match TRBD2. The CDR3 reads CAWGDSGLAGHTGELFF. As DNA, the CDR3 is TGTGCCTGGGGGGACTCTGGACTAGCGGGACACACCGGGGAGCTGTTTTTT.